The sequence of this T cell receptor beta chain was determined in a study of beta chain features in type 1 diabetes. Notes on the study in general: Among patients, naive, central memory and Treg TCRB repertoires appeared more similar than among healthy donors. Patients with type 1 diabetes carried fewer insertions and had more deletions at their VDJ junctions.

Naive, central memory, regulatory and stem cell-like memory cells within the CD4+ compartment were sorted using CD45RO/CCR7/CD25/CD127/CD95/CD27. The investigators reverse transcribed all of the isolated RNA, so they sequenced expressed TCRB transcripts. An average near 3.57 million reads came from naive, central memory and regulatory T cell samples. This table comes from immunoSEQ multiplex PCR, and its TCRdb copy is limited to in-frame clones, with some not included. The data contain 390,000 or so clones, approximately 15% of them singletons. Germline CDR1 is SGHTA and CDR2 is FQGNSA. Trimming took 5 bases from V and 2 from J, leaving 5 bases between them. The CDR3 consists of 12 residues. A few counts support this clone. Its antigen is as yet unknown.

This receptor was obtained from a man aged 25 to 45 in good health. What was sequenced was naive CD4+ T cells from blood. The V call is TRBV7-2, the J call TRBJ2-3, with D unresolved. The CDR3 bases are TGTGCCAGCAGCAGCCACACAGATACGCAGTATTTT. Translated: CASSSHTDTQYF. The full variable domain, completed using reference TRBV7-2 and TRBJ2-3, is GAGVSQSPSNKVTEKGKDVELRCDPISGHTALYWYRQSLGQGLEFLIYFQGNSAPDKSGLPSDRFSAERTGGSVSTLTIQRTQQEDSAVYLCASSSHTDTQYFGPGTRLTVL.